This T cell receptor beta chain was sequenced in a study of cytotoxic CD8 clonotypes in ibrutinib-treated CLL. Study results and caveats: The public clonotypes identified were infrequent and showed contraction or stability on treatment.

The ends were cut back, 0 bases at V and 7 bases at J, with 18 bases in the middle. This CDR3 comprises 16 residues. Germline V gene sequence: CDR1 LGHNA, CDR2 YSLEER. A remark on this clone: Its antigen is unknown.

Here immunoSEQ multiplex PCR was the method, and the copy in TCRdb shows in-frame clones only, minus some. Of about 140,000 clones listed, around 93% were seen once; the top ten hold 10% to 14%. The starting material was PBMCs, obtained after 12 months of ibrutinib treatment. The chain uses TRBV4-3 and TRBJ2-5; D is perhaps TRBD2 (5 bases). The TCR sequence derives from a human donor with chronic lymphocytic leukemia. CDR3 residues: CASSQDRASTEGTQYF. The CDR3 region has the DNA TGCGCCAGCAGCCAAGATAGGGCTAGCACGGAAGGGACCCAGTACTTC.